This T cell receptor (beta chain) came from a study of CD4+ T cells in melanoma. This CDR3 is 14 amino acids long. Germline CDR1 is MNHEY and CDR2 is SVGAGI. After removal of 6 bases from V and 7 bases from J, the junction contained 7 bases not matched to a gene. General study points: In melanoma, neoantigen-specific CD4+ T cells reportedly differed in differentiation state. CD8+ T cell, macrophage and B cell function reportedly correlated with neoantigen-specific CD4+ T cells.

The data were produced by immunoSEQ multiplex PCR, yet TCRdb's version contains in-frame clones alone and is incomplete. The repertoire holds 55,000 or so clones, with more than 60% as singletons. As regards this clone: Its matching antigen is unknown.

The rearrangement joins TRBV6-5 to TRBJ1-5, with TRBD1 matching over 9 bases. The receptor was derived from a human donor with melanoma. Sample: tumor tissue. The CDR3 DNA follows: TGTGCCAGCAGACTACAGGGGGCACAACAGCCCCAGCATTTT. Encoded protein: CASRLQGAQQPQHF.